A single sample gave rise to the 14 T cell receptor beta chains below, sequenced in a study of blood T cells in healthy people across ages. Next came a second PCR, run for about 7 to 12 cycles, which used a sample-barcoded 5' primer along with a J-beta primer mix. TCRdb independently ran MiXCR on the 5' RACE reads; one entry per CDR3 protein. Among under 2,000,000 distinct CDR3 sequences, 49% were seen once, and the ten largest hold around 2.1%. Sequenced material: blood. Source of these receptors: a woman in her thirties or forties in good health.

Comment on this clonotype: At one of its ends the junction is not consistent with the germline gene, which may arise from a read error. This sequence joins TRBV20-1 and TRBJ2-7; 7 bases align to TRBD1. This CDR3 is 14 amino acids long. The germline gives CDR1 DFQATT, CDR2 SNEGSKA (reference sequence). This chain's CDR3 is CSARNRGSSYERYF. In DNA, the CDR3 is TGCAGTGCTAGAAACAGGGGAAGCTCCTACGAGCGGTACTTC.

The chain couples TRBV15 to TRBJ1-1, with TRBD1 as a possible D gene (5 bases). The V and J ends lost 0 bases and 1 base respectively, with 9 bases between them. CDR1 is LNHNV, CDR2 YYDKDF, per germline (reference sequence). The CDR3 is made up of 15 amino acids. The CDR3 reads CATSRDGRENTEAFF. The CDR3 nucleotides are TGTGCCACCAGCAGAGATGGCAGGGAGAACACTGAAGCTTTCTTT.

The chain employs TRBV10-2 and TRBJ2-3, with 7 bases that match TRBD2. Unmatched junction bases numbered 13, after V lost 8 bases and J lost 2 bases. This CDR3 is built from 16 residues. Germline CDR1 is WSHSY and CDR2 is SAAADI. The CDR3 spells CASGSGAGVTTDTQYF. The CDR3 DNA follows: TGCGCCAGCGGGTCCGGGGCGGGGGTGACCACAGATACGCAGTATTTT.

The J gene is TRBJ2-5, the V gene TRBV29-1, with 7 bases that match TRBD1. Matching the DNA end better, TRBJ2-1 makes the J call doubtful. The CDR3 loop spans 12 amino acids. Germline CDR1 reads SQVTM; CDR2 reads ANQGSEA. CDR3 amino acids: CSAMTGKETQFF. CDR3 coding DNA: TGCAGCGCTATGACAGGGAAAGAGACCCAGTTCTTC.

Only a few counts were recorded for this clonotype. This chain uses TRBV6-2 or TRBV6-3 with TRBJ2-3, with D possibly TRBD1 on 6 matching bases. CDR3 length: 14 residues. With 6 bases removed from V and 7 bases from J, the gap between germline ends came to 17 bases. Germline V gene lookup returns CDR1 MNHEY and CDR2 SVGEGT. The CDR3 sequence: CASRKQGMQNTQYF. Written as DNA, the CDR3 is TGTGCCAGCAGGAAACAGGGAATGCAAAATACGCAGTATTTT.

The rearrangement links TRBV4-1 to TRBJ2-1; tentatively, D is TRBD1 (5 bases). V was cut by 1 base and J by 2 bases, with 12 bases left in between. The CDR3 extends over 16 amino acids. Germline V gene sequence: CDR1 MGHRA, CDR2 YSYEKL. The CDR3 spells CASSQGDSVPYNEQFF. CDR3 sequence (DNA): TGCGCCAGCAGCCAAGGTGACAGTGTTCCCTACAATGAGCAGTTCTTC.

This chain joins TRBV2 and TRBJ2-7; TRBD1 matches at 10 bases. Germline loops: CDR1 SNHLY, CDR2 FYNNEI. Germline trimming cut 4 bases from V and 6 bases from J; bases unmatched to any gene: 9. The CDR3 contains 15 residues. CDR3 bases: TGTGCCAGCAGTGGGTTGGGACAGGGGTTTGGCGAGCAGTACTTC. Translating gives CASSGLGQGFGEQYF.

The V call is TRBV7-2, the J call TRBJ2-1; 9 bases are shared with TRBD2. V was pared by 4 bases and J by 3 bases, with 4 bases of the junction left unmatched. This CDR3 contains 15 residues. The germline CDR1 and CDR2 sequences are SGHTA and FQGNSA. In nucleotides, the CDR3 is TGTGCCAGCAGCTGCGAACTAGCGGGCTACAATGAGCAGTTCTTC. Protein: CASSCELAGYNEQFF.

The chain couples TRBV19 to TRBJ2-4, with a tentative D call TRBD2 (5 bases). Matching the DNA end better, TRBJ2-5 makes the J call doubtful. The length of the CDR3 is 14 residues. CDR1 LNHDA and CDR2 SQIVND come from the germline V gene (reference sequence). For the CDR3, the DNA is TGTGCCAGTAGTATAGAGCTAGCTGAAGAGACCCAGTACTTC. Protein sequence: CASSIELAEETQYF.

This clonotype was recorded once. The gene calls are TRBV4-1 and TRBJ1-2; TRBD1 agrees at 7 bases. Germline trimming cut 2 bases from V and 10 bases from J; bases unmatched to any gene: 7. The CDR3 covers 13 residues. Germline-derived CDR1 and CDR2 are MGHRA and YSYEKL. Here the CDR3 reads CASSQSGTVAYTF. DNA for the CDR3: TGCGCCAGCAGCCAATCCGGGACAGTCGCCTACACCTTC.

This clonotype was found a few times. J is TRBJ2-5 and V is TRBV3-1, with a possible D match to TRBD2 (5 bases). Per germline, CDR1 LGHDT and CDR2 YNNKEL (reference sequence). V was cut by 3 bases and J by 3 bases, with 11 bases left in between. This CDR3 has 14 residues. The CDR3 loop reads CASSHGLAKETQYF. CDR3 coding DNA: TGTGCCAGCAGCCACGGACTGGCCAAAGAGACCCAGTACTTC.

This clonotype has only a few counts. This chain connects TRBV6-1 to TRBJ2-7; maybe TRBD2 (5 bases). The CDR3 is 15 residues long. V lost 7 bases to trimming and J lost 0 bases, with 16 bases between them. In germline, CDR1 is MNHNS, CDR2 SASEGT. The CDR3 loop reads CASTVDGVSSYEQYF. The DNA for the CDR3 is TGTGCCAGCACAGTCGACGGGGTTAGCTCCTACGAGCAGTACTTC.

This rearrangement joins TRBV20-1 to TRBJ2-7, with 10 nucleotides matching TRBD1. Per the germline V gene, CDR1 is DFQATT and CDR2 is SNEGSKA (reference sequence). The V segment lost 2 bases and the J segment 2 bases; nucleotides outside the gene matches: 9. The CDR3 totals 16 residues. The CDR3 bases are TGCAGTGCTAGACTGCCGGGACAGGGGAAGACCTACGAGCAGTACTTC. It translates to CSARLPGQGKTYEQYF.

This clonotype was observed once. The chain recombines TRBV5-1 with TRBJ2-6, with D possibly TRBD1 on 7 matching bases. This CDR3 has 16 amino acids. Germline-derived CDR1 and CDR2 are SGHRS and YFSETQ. V lost 3 bases to trimming and J lost 2 bases, with 12 bases between them. The CDR3: CASSWGDSTGANVLTF. For the CDR3, the DNA is TGCGCCAGCAGCTGGGGGGACAGCACTGGGGCCAACGTCCTGACTTTC.